The T cell receptor beta chain described here comes from a study of metastatic and nonmetastatic thyroid tumors. No treatment of any kind had been given to any patient before thyroid surgery. As originally analysed: CDR3 differences across clinicopathological groups were used to build a distant-metastasis classifier for papillary thyroid cancer. TCRdb re-clonotyped the PCR reads through MiXCR. TCRdb, rather than the study authors, made the V and J calls. The sample lists around 28,000 clones, 3.7% occurring once. The sample holds many counts of this clone. Its target is not known. CDR1 and CDR2 (germline): LGHNA, YNFKEQ. The V gene lost 2 bases and the J gene lost 7 bases, with 3 bases spanning the gap. This CDR3 is 11 amino acids long. Study results and caveats: The study reportedly found significantly higher TCR beta diversity in malignant thyroid tumors than benign nodules, in blood and tumor.

The sequenced sample was blood. The origin of this receptor is a male donor with papillary thyroid cancer or a benign thyroid nodule (not recorded which). Some clones in this sample may be carry-over from other donors' samples. This rearrangement joins TRBV4-2 to TRBJ2-1; D remains unclear. The CDR3 loop is CASSQLNEQFF. CDR3 bases: TGTGCCAGCAGCCAACTAAATGAGCAGTTCTTC.